Below, 9 T cell receptor beta chains from the same sample are listed, as sequenced in a study of human T cells and chemical hapten exposure. The sample's time point: patch test 3, about 24 weeks after DPC sensitization. Indicated treatment: therapeutic diphenylcyclopropenone sensitization with weekly scalp DPC. Via MiXCR, TCRdb re-called the RACE reads, giving one row per CDR3 protein. The sample holds about 82,000 distinct CDR3 sequences, 10% to 15% seen once. The source material was whole blood, sampled in connection with sensitization to the hapten diphenylcyclopropenone (DPC). These receptors were collected from a woman aged 50 to 65 with alopecia areata. Some clones in this sample may be carry-over from other donors' samples.

This clonotype has ten or more counts. The V and J genes are TRBV6-6 and TRBJ1-6; D not resolved. CDR3 length equals 13 residues. Germline CDR1 reads MNHNY; CDR2 reads SVGAGI (reference sequence). V was shortened by 0 bases and J by 7 bases, with 4 bases between the two germline ends. CDR3 sequence reads: CASSYSTNSPLHF. The CDR3 nucleotides read TGTGCCAGCAGTTACTCAACCAATTCACCCCTCCACTTT.

Details on this clonotype: It may be a read error: a sequence one base away is much more abundant. V and J are TRBV3-1 and TRBJ2-7; D uncertain. Germline V gene sequence: CDR1 LGHDT, CDR2 YNNKEL (reference sequence). The CDR3 is 13 residues long. Written as DNA, the CDR3 is TGTGTCAGCAGCCAAGTAAGATACTCCGAGCAGTACTTC. It translates to CVSSQVRYSEQYF.

The chain couples TRBV5-1 to TRBJ2-2; 7 bases match TRBD1. Germline CDR1 is SGHRS and CDR2 is YFSETQ. This CDR3 contains 14 residues. V was clipped by 5 bases and J by 6 bases; unmatched bases: 7. CDR3 in amino acids: CASRQRQGPGELFF. CDR3 nucleotides: TGCGCCAGCAGACAAAGACAGGGTCCCGGGGAGCTGTTTTTT.

This clonotype was picked up many times. The chain recombines TRBV9 with TRBJ2-5, with D unclear. The CDR3 sequence is 15 residues long. V shed 5 bases and J shed 4 bases, with 18 bases lying between them. The V gene's germline CDR1 is SGDLS and CDR2 YYNGEE. The CDR3 DNA is TGTGCCAGCAGTCCTCTCGACCCGGGCACAGAGACCCAGTACTTC. Translation gives CASSPLDPGTETQYF.

This clonotype is medium-sized. The chain uses TRBV29-1 and TRBJ1-1; TRBD1 aligns across 8 bases. Looked up from germline, CDR1 is SQVTM and CDR2 is ANQGSEA. CDR3 size: 14 residues. Trimming took 4 bases from V and 8 from J; bases not matched to a gene: 12. CDR3 nucleotides: TGCAGCGTTGTCGGAGGACAGGGTAGCGCCGAAGCTTTCTTT. It is translated as CSVVGGQGSAEAFF.

The sample holds a few counts of this clonotype. This sequence joins TRBV27 and TRBJ2-1; TRBD2 matches at 8 bases. The V segment lost 5 bases and the J segment 1 base; nucleotides outside the gene matches: 10. The CDR3 has 17 amino acids. Germline lookup yields CDR1 MNHEY and CDR2 SMNVEV (reference sequence). In DNA form, the CDR3 reads TGTGCCAGCAGTCTATTGGGGACTAGTGCTTCCTACAATGAGCAGTTCTTC. This sequence encodes CASSLLGTSASYNEQFF.

This clonotype turned up a few times. The CDR3 DNA follows: TGCGCCAGCAGCCCCAGGGCCACAGTTAATGAAAAACTGTTTTTT. Residues: CASSPRATVNEKLFF. The rearrangement joins TRBV4-1 to TRBJ1-4; tentatively, D is TRBD1 (5 bases). Germline CDR1 is MGHRA and CDR2 is YSYEKL. V shed 4 bases and J shed 4 bases, with 13 bases lying between them. This CDR3 spans 15 amino acids.

As to this clonotype: One end of the junction does not line up with germline, which may come from a read error. V usage is TRBV7-2 and J usage is TRBJ2-3, with 7 bases lining up with TRBD2. This CDR3 has 15 amino acids. Germline-derived CDR1 and CDR2 are SGHTA and FQGNSA. For the CDR3, the DNA is TGTGCCAGCAGCTTCGGCGGGAGTAGCAAAGATACGCAGTATTTT. It specifies CASSFGGSSKDTQYF.

This sequence joins TRBV19 and TRBJ2-3; no clear D. Germline CDR1 LNHDA, CDR2 SQIVND (reference sequence). This CDR3 region has 12 residues. The DNA for the CDR3 is TGTGCTACGAATAAGGACACAGATACGCAGTATTTT. As protein: CATNKDTDTQYF.